This paragraph reports one T cell receptor beta chain. Its cognate antigen is unknown. One junction end does not reproduce the germline sequence, and a read error may be involved. Germline CDR1 is MNHEY and CDR2 is SVGEGT. The CDR3 contains 13 residues. Both RNA and DNA were isolated together from about 21-30 mg of bulk tissue that had not been sorted. Chronic HBV infection, untreated so far, was present in the patients. The data were obtained in a study of tumor-infiltrating lymphocytes in primary liver carcinoma. Broader study findings: Found in all five tumor regions were only about 7-24% of top clones.

A constant-region primer served to make TCR beta cDNA from roughly 480 ng total RNA. Libraries of TCR beta came from three nested multiplex PCR rounds with slightly modified ARM-PCR. Primers for the first two PCR rounds were TRBV1-TRBV30 forward primers and a C-beta reverse primer (approximately 10 cycles per round). TCRdb recomputed calls from the multiplex PCR reads with MiXCR, one row per CDR3 protein. Of approximately 110,000 distinct CDR3 sequences listed, around 60% are singletons. What was sequenced was liver tumor tissue from sampling region 1. The subset denotes: tumor region T1, superior pole. This TCR derives from a woman aged 55-69 years with primary liver carcinoma and hepatitis B virus infection. The chain employs TRBV6-2 or TRBV6-3 and TRBJ1-5; 7 bases are shared with TRBD1. The CDR3 nucleotides are TGTGTCAGCAGCCAGGGGGTTGGTCATCCCCAGCATTTT. Amino acid sequence: CVSSQGVGHPQHF.